Listed below are T cell receptor beta chains from one sample, sequenced in a study of shared T cell receptors in the human thymus. Only in-frame clones appear in the TCRdb table, and some are missing; sequencing was by immunoSEQ multiplex PCR. Among approximately 730,000 clones listed, 70% to 90% were seen once. Separately, the same data were catalogued under a study of human thymus T cells.

Material: thymocytes. Source of these receptors: a girl under three years old with a congenital heart defect. The CDR3 runs from the conserved cysteine through the conserved F or W. The D gene is left open where the match is weak. Rows give clone size only sometimes, using once, few, many, or a class for an expanded clone.

TRBV6-6	TRBJ2-3	-	TRBD1	TGTGCCAGCACCACCTATACAGGGGGGTTGACAGATACGCAGTATTTT	CASTTYTGGLTDTQYF
TRBV5-6	TRBJ1-2	once	-	TGTGCCAGCAGCTTGAACACCAACTATGGCTACACCTTC	CASSLNTNYGYTF
TRBV27	TRBJ1-4	-	-	TGTGCCAGCAGTTTACGCCGGAGGGTCGAAAAACTGTTTTTT	CASSLRRRVEKLFF
TRBV5-1	TRBJ1-2	-	-	TGCGCCAGCAGCTCTCACAGGGACCTTAACTATGGCTACACCTTC	CASSSHRDLNYGYTF
TRBV2	TRBJ2-1	-	-	TGTGCCAGCAGTGAAGCAACCGATTGGACACAATCCCCCAATGAGCAGTTCTTC	CASSEATDWTQSPNEQFF
TRBV7-3	TRBJ2-3	-	TRBD2	TGTGCCAGCAGCTTAAGAGGCGGGGAGGGGCCCCAGGGGCAGTATTTT	CASSLRGGEGPQGQYF
TRBV15	TRBJ1-5	-	-	TGTGCCACCAGTACGAGAGGGACAATAGTAGATCAGCCCCAGCATTTT	CATSTRGTIVDQPQHF
TRBV27	TRBJ1-2	few	TRBD1	TGTGCCAGCAGTTTAAGGTCGACAGGGGCTGGTGGCTACACCTTC	CASSLRSTGAGGYTF
TRBV7-2	TRBJ2-7	-	-	TGTGCCAGCAGCGAACCCAAATCTAGGGGGGAGCAGTACTTC	CASSEPKSRGEQYF
TRBV14	TRBJ1-5	-	TRBD1	TGTGCCAGCAGGCGGACAGGGAGCAATCAGCCCCAGCATTTT	CASRRTGSNQPQHF
TRBV5-1	TRBJ1-2	-	TRBD1	TGCGCCAGCAGCTTGGTGGGACAGGGAGACGGCTACACCTTC	CASSLVGQGDGYTF
TRBV9	TRBJ1-2	-	-	TGTGCCAGCAGCGGATTACAGGGTTTGGTCGGCTACACCTTC	CASSGLQGLVGYTF
TRBV5-5	TRBJ1-1	-	-	TGTGCCAGCAGGCCATGGAGGACGGACACTGAAGCTTTCTTT	CASRPWRTDTEAFF
TRBV7-2	TRBJ1-2	once	-	TGTGCCACTGGACCTAGGAGGTATGGCTACACCTTC	CATGPRRYGYTF
TRBV2	TRBJ1-4	-	-	TGTGCCAGCCGGGGGTCCCAGGGTAGAAATGAAAAACTGTTTTTT	CASRGSQGRNEKLFF
TRBV4-1	TRBJ2-7	once	TRBD2	TGCGCCAGCAGCCAATTATTCGGACTAGCGGGCAGAACCTACGAGCAGTACTTC	CASSQLFGLAGRTYEQYF
TRBV29-1	TRBJ2-1	-	TRBD2	TGCAGCGTTGATTCCTCGGGACTAGCGGGCTCCTACAATGAGCAGTTCTTC	CSVDSSGLAGSYNEQFF
TRBV7-9	TRBJ2-7	once	TRBD1	TGTGCCAGCAGCCCTGCCGGGACAGCCTCCTACGAGCAGTACTTC	CASSPAGTASYEQYF
TRBV19	TRBJ2-7	-	TRBD1	TGTGCCAGTAGTATGACAGGGAAGTTCGACGAGCAGTACTTC	CASSMTGKFDEQYF
TRBV10-2	TRBJ1-5	-	-	TGCGCCAGCAAAAAAGGACAGTTTAGCTTACAGCCCCAGCATTTT	CASKKGQFSLQPQHF
TRBV6-5	TRBJ1-1	-	TRBD1	TGTGCCAGCAGTGCACAGGGGGGAGGAAACACTGAAGCTTTCTTT	CASSAQGGGNTEAFF
TRBV25-1	TRBJ2-6	few	-	TGTGCCAGCACCCGCGAGGACTCTGGGGCCAACGTCCTGACTTTC	CASTREDSGANVLTF
TRBV30	TRBJ2-7	-	TRBD1	TGTGCCTGGAGCGGGACAGGGGACGAGCAGTACTTC	CAWSGTGDEQYF
TRBV4-1	TRBJ2-3	-	TRBD2	TGCGCCAGCCACGGACTAGCGGGGCGCACAGATACGCAGTATTTT	CASHGLAGRTDTQYF
TRBV11-2	TRBJ1-3	-	-	TGTGCCAGCAGCTTAGATCACAATCATACCTCTGGAAACACCATATATTTT	CASSLDHNHTSGNTIYF
TRBV11-2	TRBJ2-2	-	TRBD2	TGTGCCAGCAGCCCACCTAGCGGGGGTGGGTCCGGGGAGCTGTTTTTT	CASSPPSGGGSGELFF
TRBV7-2	TRBJ2-6	-	-	TGTGCCAGCAGCCCGAGAGTGAGGGACATGGGCTCTGGGGCCAACGTCCTGACTTTC	CASSPRVRDMGSGANVLTF
TRBV9	TRBJ1-5	once	-	TGTGCCAGCAGCGTAGAGGGGGGGAATCAGCCCCAGCATTTT	CASSVEGGNQPQHF
TRBV5-1	TRBJ2-7	-	-	TGCGCCAGCAGCTTGCGGCCAGGGGAGACCACCTACGAGCAGTACTTC	CASSLRPGETTYEQYF
TRBV20-1	TRBJ1-1	few	-	TGCAGTGCTAAGCAGGTTGAAGCTTTCTTT	CSAKQVEAFF
TRBV19	TRBJ1-5	-	-	TGTGCCAGTAGTGTACGGACAGACCCGATAAGGGTTTATAGCAATCAGCCCCAGCATTTT	CASSVRTDPIRVYSNQPQHF
TRBV5-1	TRBJ2-3	once	TRBD1	TGCGCCAGCAGCCGGGGACAGGGGGCCAACGATACGCAGTATTTT	CASSRGQGANDTQYF
TRBV7-9	TRBJ2-2	-	-	TGTGCCAGTCTTACAGGTTCATTGTCGCGTACCGGGGAGCTGTTTTTT	CASLTGSLSRTGELFF
TRBV28	TRBJ2-2	-	-	TGTGCCAGCAGTTTAGGTGGGAGCACCGGGGAGCTGTTTTTT	CASSLGGSTGELFF
TRBV9	TRBJ2-1	-	TRBD1	TGTGCCAGCAGCGTATCAAAGACAGGGTCGTTAGGCAATGAGCAGTTCTTC	CASSVSKTGSLGNEQFF
TRBV14	TRBJ1-2	-	-	TGTGCCAGCAGCCATCAAACCAGACGAGGACAGCGAGATGGCTACACCTTC	CASSHQTRRGQRDGYTF
TRBV9	TRBJ1-5	-	-	TGTGCCAGCAGAGATTGGGCCGAGGGCCCCACTGTTAGCAATCAGCCCCAGCATTTT	CASRDWAEGPTVSNQPQHF
TRBV27	TRBJ1-6	-	-	TGTGCCAGCAGTTTACGTCCAGCAGGGTCACCCCTCCACTTT	CASSLRPAGSPLHF
TRBV7-3	TRBJ2-1	-	TRBD2	TGTGCCAGCAGCTTACACCACTCCAGCGGGGGGGCCGATGAGCAGTTCTTC	CASSLHHSSGGADEQFF
TRBV6-1	TRBJ1-2	-	-	TGTGCCAGCACCAGAGGGGGGGACACTTACTATGGCTACACCTTC	CASTRGGDTYYGYTF
TRBV19	TRBJ1-4	-	-	TGTGCCAGTAGTATCCCGAGTGCTAATGAAAAACTGTTTTTT	CASSIPSANEKLFF
TRBV28	TRBJ2-7	-	TRBD1	TGTGCCAGCAGTTTAAGCCGGGACAGCCCCTACGAGCAGTACTTC	CASSLSRDSPYEQYF
TRBV4-1	TRBJ1-1	-	-	TGCGCCAGCAGCACGAGGGGGACGAACACTGAAGCTTTCTTT	CASSTRGTNTEAFF
TRBV6-5	TRBJ2-1	-	TRBD1	TGTGCCAGTCACCAGGGACAGGGTGGCGATGAGCAGTTCTTC	CASHQGQGGDEQFF
TRBV15	TRBJ2-5	-	TRBD1	TGTGCCACCAGCAGAGATGAGGGACAGGAGACCCAGTACTTC	CATSRDEGQETQYF